These 25 T cell receptor beta chains share one sample of origin, sequenced in a study of T cell responses to AZD1222 COVID-19 vaccine. The table came from immunoSEQ multiplex PCR; TCRdb's copy has only in-frame clones and leaves some out. The profile shows approximately 96,000 clones, approximately 86% of them singletons. Specimen: peripheral blood, collected 28 days after the second AZD1222 dose. The source of these receptors is an adult who received the AZD1222 COVID-19 vaccine.

The V call is TRBV6-4, the J call TRBJ2-1, with D possibly TRBD2 on 6 matching bases. Trimming took 0 bases from V and 3 from J, leaving 18 bases between them. The germline V gene has CDR1 MRHNA and CDR2 SNTAGT. CDR3 length: 18 residues. In nucleotides, the CDR3 is TGTGCCAGCAGTGACTCGGTCGGTGACCGCGGGGACTACAATGAGCAGTTCTTC. Protein product: CASSDSVGDRGDYNEQFF.

V gene TRBV5-1 combines with J gene TRBJ2-7; the D is unclear. V lost 3 bases to trimming and J lost 7 bases, with 8 bases between them. The CDR3 is 11 amino acids. The germline V gene encodes CDR1 SGHRS and CDR2 YFSETQ. Here the CDR3 DNA reads TGCGCCAGCAGCTCCTCCCGGGAGCAGTACTTC. Translating gives CASSSSREQYF.

J is TRBJ2-3 and V is TRBV30; the D gene is possibly TRBD2 (5 bases). CDR3 length equals 12 residues. Germline V CDR1 and CDR2: GTSNPN, SVGIG (reference sequence). Trimming removed 7 bases from V and 2 bases from J, with 10 bases in between. The CDR3: CAFERNTDTQYF. Here the CDR3 DNA reads TGTGCCTTCGAGCGGAACACAGATACGCAGTATTTT. The full variable domain, with the rest looked up from reference TRBV30 and TRBJ2-3, is SQTIHQWPATLVQPVGSPLSLECTVEGTSNPNLYWYRQAAGRGLQLLFYSVGIGQISSEVPQNLSASRPQDRQFILSSKKLLLSDSGFYLCAFERNTDTQYFGPGTRLTVL.

The chain links TRBV27 to TRBJ1-5; 10 bases line up with TRBD1. The germline V gene has CDR1 MNHEY and CDR2 SMNVEV (reference sequence). Trimming cost V 3 bases and J 9 bases; bases outside gene matches: 8. CDR3 size: 15 residues. DNA for the CDR3: TGTGCCAGCAGTTTTGGGACAGGGGCCCTCGGGCCCCAGCATTTT. Its protein is CASSFGTGALGPQHF.

This clone appeared a single time. The chain has TRBV7-8 and TRBJ2-7; D may match TRBD1 or TRBD2 (5 bases each). The V end was cut by 6 bases, the J end by 0 bases, with 18 bases between. The CDR3 is 16 amino acids. Per germline, CDR1 SGHVS and CDR2 FQNEAQ. The CDR3 bases are TGTGCCAGCAGTTACTATCCCGGGACGAACTCCTACGAGCAGTACTTC. Protein: CASSYYPGTNSYEQYF.

V usage is TRBV7-6 and J usage is TRBJ2-1; D is unresolved. The germline V gene encodes CDR1 SGHVS and CDR2 FNYEAQ. There are 12 residues in the CDR3. With 4 bases removed from V and 8 bases from J, the gap between germline ends came to 9 bases. Here the CDR3 reads CASSSLGDEQFF. The CDR3 DNA follows: TGTGCCAGCAGCTCCCTAGGAGATGAGCAGTTCTTC.

This chain connects TRBV20-1 to TRBJ2-3; D call uncertain. This CDR3 comprises 11 residues. Germline loops: CDR1 DFQATT, CDR2 SNEGSKA (reference sequence). The ends were cut back, 3 bases at V and 5 bases at J, with 6 bases in the middle. CDR3 amino acids: CSASLLDTQYF. CDR3 DNA: TGCAGTGCTAGCCTTTTAGATACGCAGTATTTT.

This rearrangement joins TRBV7-2 to TRBJ2-7, with D possibly matching TRBD2 (6 bases). Germline V gene data show CDR1 as SGHTA and CDR2 as FQGNSA. V lost 1 base and J 3 bases, leaving 19 bases between the germline ends. This CDR3 comprises 17 residues. The CDR3 sequence: CASSLVGVAGLGYEQYF. CDR3 in DNA: TGTGCCAGCAGCTTAGTTGGAGTTGCGGGACTGGGCTACGAGCAGTACTTC.

This sequence joins TRBV3-1 (or the pseudogene TRBV3-2) and TRBJ1-1, with D hard to call. Per the germline V gene, CDR1 is LGHDT and CDR2 is YNNKEL (reference sequence). V was shortened by 1 base and J by 4 bases, with 10 bases between the two germline ends. This CDR3 is built from 14 residues. The CDR3 sequence: CASSQVNLGTEAFF. The CDR3 DNA follows: TGTGCCAGCAGCCAAGTAAACTTAGGCACTGAAGCTTTCTTT.

The chain couples TRBV7-6 to TRBJ2-5, with 8 bases that match TRBD1. After removal of 3 bases from V and 1 base from J, the junction contained 13 bases not matched to a gene. The CDR3 runs 18 residues. CDR1 is SGHVS, CDR2 FNYEAQ, per germline. The CDR3 coding sequence is TGTGCCAGCAGCTTGACGGGGACAGGCCAATACCCCCAAGAGACCCAGTACTTC. Encoded protein: CASSLTGTGQYPQETQYF.

The chain has TRBV4-1 and TRBJ1-1, with TRBD1 as a possible D gene (6 bases). From germline, CDR1 is MGHRA and CDR2 YSYEKL. The CDR3 has 14 amino acids. The ends were cut back, 0 bases at V and 8 bases at J, with 13 bases in the middle. CDR3 sequence reads: CASSQESSGGEAFF. CDR3 nucleotide sequence: TGCGCCAGCAGCCAAGAAAGTTCCGGGGGCGAAGCTTTCTTT.

The rearrangement joins TRBV28 to TRBJ1-1, with unresolved D. The V gene's germline CDR1 is MDHEN and CDR2 SYDVKM. Trimming removed 8 bases at V and 1 base at J, with 11 bases between. The CDR3 runs to 13 residues. CDR3 in amino acids: CASLREANTEAFF. DNA for the CDR3: TGTGCCAGCCTCCGGGAGGCGAACACTGAAGCTTTCTTT.

The chain joins TRBV19 to TRBJ2-2; D perhaps matches TRBD2 (6 bases). V was clipped by 4 bases and J by 0 bases, with 12 bases between them. The V gene's germline CDR1 is LNHDA and CDR2 SQIVND (reference sequence). This CDR3 region has 16 residues. The CDR3 spells CASSTRGEANTGELFF. The CDR3 DNA follows: TGTGCCAGTAGTACCCGCGGGGAGGCGAACACCGGGGAGCTGTTTTTT.

This chain links TRBV7-8 with TRBJ2-5; D perhaps matches TRBD2 (5 bases). Germline CDR1 reads SGHVS; CDR2 reads FQNEAQ. V was pared by 3 bases and J by 5 bases, with 13 bases between. CDR3 size: 14 residues. DNA for the CDR3: TGTGCCAGCAGCTTCTCTGGGAGCAGGGAGACCCAGTACTTC. It translates to CASSFSGSRETQYF.

This clone was seen a handful of times. The chain joins TRBV28 to TRBJ2-2; unclear D gene. Trimming cost V 5 bases and J 10 bases, with 8 bases left between them. Germline V lookup: CDR1 MDHEN, CDR2 SYDVKM. The length of the CDR3 is 11 residues. The CDR3 sequence is CASSPFTELFF. CDR3 bases: TGTGCCAGCAGTCCCTTTACGGAGCTGTTTTTT.

The chain uses TRBV6-6 and TRBJ1-2; 7 bases match TRBD1. V shed 6 bases, J shed 6 bases, and the junction held 13 bases outside the gene matches. This CDR3 is built from 15 residues. Per the germline V gene, CDR1 is MNHNY and CDR2 is SVGAGI (reference sequence). The CDR3 nucleotides read TGTGCCAGCAGGTCCGGACAGGTCCTTCTCCATGGCTACACCTTC. This encodes CASRSGQVLLHGYTF.

The chain links TRBV5-4 to TRBJ1-3; no clear D. This CDR3 comprises 14 residues. V lost 2 bases, J lost 0 bases, and 6 bases lay in between. Germline CDR1 is SGHNT and CDR2 is YYREEE (reference sequence). CDR3 loop: CASSFYTSGNTIYF. DNA for the CDR3: TGTGCCAGCAGCTTCTACACCTCTGGAAACACCATATATTTT. Full variable domain (outside the CDR3, taken from reference TRBV5-4 and TRBJ1-3): ETGVTQSPTHLIKTRGQQVTLRCSSQSGHNTVSWYQQALGQGPQFIFQYYREEENGRGNFPPRFSGLQFPNYSSELNVNALELDDSALYLCASSFYTSGNTIYFGEGSWLTVV.

The chain recombines TRBV6-5 with TRBJ2-7; TRBD1 aligns across 8 bases. The CDR3 totals 13 residues. The V gene end was trimmed by 4 bases and the J gene end by 6 bases; junction bases not matched to a gene: 5. CDR1 and CDR2 (germline): MNHEY, SVGAGI. The CDR3 DNA reads TGTGCCAGCAGTTCCTCCAGGGGGCGCGAGCAGTACTTC. Its protein product is CASSSSRGREQYF.

This clone is a singleton in its sample. The rearrangement joins TRBV4-3 to TRBJ1-2, with D unclear. Trimming shortened V by 1 base and J by 8 bases, and 8 bases separated the two germline ends. The CDR3 spans 12 residues. Germline assignment: CDR1 LGHNA and CDR2 YSLEER. The chain's CDR3 is CASSQGPSGYTF. For the CDR3, the DNA is TGCGCCAGCAGCCAAGGTCCCAGCGGCTACACCTTC.

The chain links TRBV30 to TRBJ1-3, with a possible D match to TRBD1 (5 bases). Trimming took 6 bases from V and 2 from J, leaving 14 bases between them. Germline V CDR1 and CDR2: GTSNPN, SVGIG (reference sequence). This CDR3 has 14 residues. The CDR3 sequence: CACRSQGTGNTIYF. In DNA, the CDR3 is TGTGCCTGCCGGAGCCAGGGTACTGGAAACACCATATATTTT.

This clone occurred a few times. This chain connects TRBV5-4 to TRBJ2-5; D gene ambiguous. CDR1 is SGHNT and CDR2 is YYREEE in the germline V gene (reference sequence). This CDR3 comprises 14 residues. Trimming removed 4 bases from V and 6 bases from J, with 16 bases in between. CDR3: CASSARPSPQTQYF. CDR3 nucleotide sequence: TGTGCCAGCAGCGCTCGCCCCAGCCCCCAGACCCAGTACTTC.

This clone occurred once. J is TRBJ2-3 and V is TRBV7-3; possibly TRBD2 for D (5 bases). V was shortened by 4 bases and J by 4 bases, with 12 bases between the two germline ends. Looked up from germline, CDR1 is SGHTA and CDR2 is FQGTGA. This CDR3 has 14 amino acids. The CDR3 is CASSSSDFSDTQYF. DNA of the CDR3: TGTGCCAGCAGCTCGTCGGACTTTTCAGATACGCAGTATTTT.

This clone was detected once. The V call is TRBV19, the J call TRBJ1-6, with TRBD1 identical over 10 bases. Germline CDR1 LNHDA, CDR2 SQIVND (reference sequence). Germline trimming cut 5 bases from V and 5 bases from J; bases unmatched to any gene: 6. This CDR3 is built from 16 residues. In DNA form, the CDR3 reads TGTGCCAGTAGTCCACGGACAGGGGGGGATAATTCACCCCTCCACTTT. Protein: CASSPRTGGDNSPLHF.

This rearrangement joins TRBV4-1 to TRBJ1-3, with TRBD1 identical over 8 bases. The CDR3 is 16 residues long. Germline values: CDR1 MGHRA, CDR2 YSYEKL. Trimming took 4 bases from V and 2 from J; bases not matched to a gene: 7. The CDR3 region is CASSLEGRGPGNTIYF. The CDR3 region has the DNA TGCGCCAGCAGCCTAGAGGGCAGGGGGCCTGGAAACACCATATATTTT.

This clone was observed a handful of times. This chain connects TRBV28 to TRBJ2-7; D gene ambiguous. This CDR3 spans 14 amino acids. The V end lost 2 bases, the J end lost 3 bases, and 11 bases lay between the germline ends. Germline lookup yields CDR1 MDHEN and CDR2 SYDVKM. CDR3 region: CASSLPGSGYEQYF. The CDR3 DNA sequence: TGTGCCAGCAGTTTACCAGGATCGGGCTACGAGCAGTACTTC.